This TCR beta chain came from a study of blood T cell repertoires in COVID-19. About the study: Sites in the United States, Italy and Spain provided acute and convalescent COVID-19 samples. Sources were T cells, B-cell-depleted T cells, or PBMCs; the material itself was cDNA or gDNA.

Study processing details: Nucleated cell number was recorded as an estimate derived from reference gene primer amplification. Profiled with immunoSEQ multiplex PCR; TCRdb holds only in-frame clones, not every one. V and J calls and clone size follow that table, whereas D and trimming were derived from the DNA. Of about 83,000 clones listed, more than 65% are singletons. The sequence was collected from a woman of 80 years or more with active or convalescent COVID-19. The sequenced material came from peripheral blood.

The chain's CDR3 is CASSLLGGASSYNEQFF. Here the CDR3 DNA reads TGTGCCAGCAGTTTATTGGGCGGGGCGAGCTCCTACAATGAGCAGTTCTTC. The rearrangement uses TRBV27 and TRBJ2-1, with D tentatively TRBD2 (6 bases). V shed 1 base and J shed 0 bases, with 13 bases lying between them. Germline CDR1 and CDR2: MNHEY and SMNVEV (reference sequence). The CDR3 loop spans 17 amino acids.